The 5 T cell receptor beta chains presented below share a single source sample, sequenced in a study of spatial heterogeneity in lung cancer (dated by TCRdb to between 2018 and 2021). The research as a whole found: The tumor nonsynonymous mutation count correlated with the number of expanded intratumoral alpha and beta TCRs.

The library was obtained by 5' RACE. The reads were generated on a NextSeq 500. In-frame beta chains were kept once TCRdb had trimmed the public reads at Q25 with fastp and called clones with MiXCR. Rows with a matching CDR3 protein are joined into one entry that keeps the most common DNA and genes. Recorded for this sample are about 27,000 distinct CDR3 sequences; roughly 6.6% of them occurred a single time. Jointly, the top ten make up roughly 22% of the sample. No antigen is known for these receptors. In light of the paper, this sample's time point label describes: sample taken at primary tumor resection. The source material was lung tumor tissue, sampled at surgery. Source of these receptors: a male donor with early-stage non-small cell lung cancer.

CDR3 loop: CAISERQDFGPQHF. The CDR3, as DNA: TGTGCCATCAGTGAGCGACAGGACTTTGGGCCCCAGCATTTT. The chain combines TRBV10-3 with TRBJ1-5, with D tentatively TRBD1 (6 bases). V lost 2 bases, J lost 9 bases, and 14 bases lay in between. The CDR3 contains 14 residues. Germline V gene sequence: CDR1 ENHRY, CDR2 SYGVKD.

This clonotype occurred many times. The V call is TRBV6-5, the J call TRBJ1-5, with a possible D match to TRBD1 (5 bases). Germline CDR1 is MNHEY and CDR2 is SVGAGI. Trimming took off 0 bases at V and 7 bases at J, with 13 bases between the two ends. The CDR3 length is 15 residues. In DNA, the CDR3 is TGTGCCAGCAGTTACTCTCCGAGGGGTGACCAGCCCCAGCATTTT. Amino acid sequence: CASSYSPRGDQPQHF.

This clonotype was recorded many times. The rearrangement joins TRBV10-3 to TRBJ2-2; 11 nucleotides line up with TRBD2. CDR1 and CDR2 from the germline V gene are ENHRY and SYGVKD. This CDR3 comprises 16 residues. V shed 2 bases and J 6 bases; nucleotides not matched to a gene: 5. CDR3 in amino acids: CAISERSGGAAGELFF. The CDR3 bases are TGTGCCATCAGTGAGCGTAGCGGGGGGGCCGCCGGGGAGCTGTTTTTT.

This clonotype was recorded many times. The chain employs TRBV24-1 and TRBJ2-7; 12 positions agree with TRBD1. Germline V gene sequence: CDR1 KGHDR, CDR2 SFDVKD. V was clipped by 2 bases and J by 7 bases; unmatched bases: 5. The CDR3 sequence is 15 residues long. CDR3: CATSDSGQGAVEQYF. The CDR3 DNA follows: TGTGCCACCAGTGATTCGGGACAGGGGGCAGTGGAGCAGTACTTC.

This clonotype has at least ten counts. The chain has TRBV7-6 and TRBJ2-5; possible D gene TRBD1, 6 bases. Germline loops: CDR1 SGHVS, CDR2 FNYEAQ. This CDR3 contains 13 residues. Trimming took off 3 bases at V and 2 bases at J, with 7 bases between the two ends. In nucleotides, the CDR3 is TGTGCCAGCAGCTTTACAGGGCAAGAGACCCAGTACTTC. Its protein is CASSFTGQETQYF.